The rows below give T cell receptor beta chains drawn from one sample of a study of T-cell reconstitution after alpha-beta-depleted transplantation in children. A single record per CDR3 protein comes from TCRdb applying MiXCR to the PCR reads. The data contain hundreds of thousands of distinct CDR3 sequences, 10% to 15% of them singletons. Material: PBMCs, mostly from graft donor cells, obtained 360 days after TCRalphabeta/CD19-depleted stem cell transplant. These receptors were obtained from a male patient between 5 and 17 years old who had a stem cell transplant for acute myeloid leukemia, so the T cells may come from the graft donor. CDR3s include the opening cysteine and the closing phenylalanine or tryptophan. D genes are given only for firm matches. The size entry is marked missing in some rows and otherwise reads once, few, many or a size class.

NA	NA	TRBJ2-5	TRBV11-2	CASSLVGGRGQETQYF	TGTGCCAGCAGCTTAGTAGGCGGCAGGGGACAAGAGACCCAGTACTTC
NA	many	TRBJ2-1	TRBV24-1	CATSDPFATTGDQIYNEQFF	TGTGCCACCAGTGACCCATTTGCCACGACCGGGGACCAGATCTACAATGAGCAGTTCTTC
TRBD2	NA	TRBJ2-7	TRBV28	CASSLRFSGGHYEQYF	TGTGCCAGCAGTTTACGCTTTAGCGGGGGGCACTACGAGCAGTACTTC
TRBD2	NA	TRBJ2-1	TRBV7-2	CASSLGRLAVSYNEQFF	TGTGCCAGCAGCTTAGGGCGACTAGCGGTCTCCTACAATGAGCAGTTCTTC
NA	NA	TRBJ2-7	TRBV23-1	CASSPPDVREQYF	TGCGCCAGCAGCCCTCCGGACGTCCGCGAGCAGTACTTC
TRBD2	few	TRBJ2-7	TRBV7-2	CASRQMSGRGEQYF	TGTGCCAGCAGGCAAATGAGCGGGAGGGGCGAGCAGTACTTC
NA	few	TRBJ2-1	TRBV4-3	CASSQDVRVAYNEQFF	TGCGCCAGCAGCCAAGATGTTCGGGTGGCCTACAATGAGCAGTTCTTC
TRBD2	many	TRBJ2-7	TRBV20-1	CSADGLAATYEQYF	TGCAGTGCTGATGGACTAGCCGCTACCTACGAGCAGTACTTC
NA	NA	TRBJ2-1	TRBV11-2	CASSSMMTTGNEQFF	TGTGCCAGCAGCTCGATGATGACAACAGGCAATGAGCAGTTCTTC
TRBD1	many	TRBJ2-7	TRBV6-5	CASSYPGQGTYEQYF	TGTGCCAGCAGTTACCCGGGACAGGGGACCTACGAGCAGTACTTC
NA	once	TRBJ2-5	TRBV2	CASRAGQYVETQYF	TGTGCCAGCAGAGCGGGACAGTATGTGGAGACCCAGTACTTC
NA	few	TRBJ2-3	TRBV7-2	CASRALGTQYF	TGTGCCAGCAGGGCGTTGGGTACGCAGTATTTT
TRBD2	few	TRBJ2-7	TRBV19	CASSIDPLPGLAGATYEQYF	TGTGCCAGTAGTATAGATCCTCTACCGGGACTAGCGGGAGCCACCTACGAGCAGTACTTC
TRBD1	few	TRBJ2-7	TRBV5-1	CASRDRANEQYF	TGCGCCAGCCGGGACAGGGCCAACGAGCAGTACTTC
TRBD1	many	TRBJ2-1	TRBV28	CASNPGQGPYNEQFF	TGTGCCAGCAACCCGGGACAGGGGCCCTACAATGAGCAGTTCTTC
TRBD2	few	TRBJ2-1	TRBV12-3/TRBV12-4	CASKGKLAAYNEQFF	TGTGCCAGCAAAGGGAAACTAGCGGCCTACAATGAGCAGTTCTTC
TRBD2	few	TRBJ2-2	TRBV28	CASSLDTPGLAGEGNTGELFF	TGTGCCAGCAGTTTAGATACCCCTGGACTAGCGGGAGAAGGGAACACCGGGGAGCTGTTTTTT
NA	many	TRBJ2-3	TRBV25-1	CASSESEFNTDTQYF	TGTGCCAGCAGTGAATCAGAATTCAACACAGATACGCAGTATTTT
NA	few	TRBJ2-3	TRBV7-3	CASSLRGGQIGTDTQYF	TGTGCCAGCAGCTTGCGTGGGGGGCAGATAGGCACAGATACGCAGTATTTT
TRBD2	many	TRBJ2-1	TRBV2	CASMPGSGSYNEQFF	TGTGCCAGCATGCCGGGGAGCGGGAGCTACAATGAGCAGTTCTTC
NA	NA	TRBJ2-5	TRBV9	CASSVKSSYQETQYF	TGTGCCAGCAGCGTTAAGAGCTCCTACCAAGAGACCCAGTACTTC
NA	NA	TRBJ2-5	TRBV20-1	CSATTGQETQYF	TGCAGTGCTACTACAGGACAAGAGACCCAGTACTTC
TRBD1	NA	TRBJ2-1	TRBV20-1	CSASSLGQINEQFF	TGCAGTGCTAGTTCTTTGGGACAGATCAATGAGCAGTTCTTC
TRBD1	NA	TRBJ1-5	TRBV12-3/TRBV12-4	CASRGQRGQPQHF	TGTGCCAGCAGGGGACAGAGGGGTCAGCCCCAGCATTTT
TRBD2	many	TRBJ2-3	TRBV15	CATSTMTGRAPTDTQYF	TGTGCCACCAGCACCATGACCGGGAGGGCCCCGACAGATACGCAGTATTTT
NA	NA	TRBJ2-5	TRBV7-9	CASSLNGGFQETQYF	TGTGCCAGCAGCTTAAATGGCGGATTCCAAGAGACCCAGTACTTC
TRBD2	few	TRBJ2-1	TRBV20-1	CSARDLTSGPHYNEQFF	TGCAGTGCTAGAGATCTGACTAGCGGTCCTCACTACAATGAGCAGTTCTTC
TRBD1	few	TRBJ1-1	TRBV28	CASSCGQGGVKGTEAFF	TGTGCCAGCAGTTGCGGACAGGGGGGTGTTAAGGGCACTGAAGCTTTCTTT
TRBD2	few	TRBJ2-1	TRBV4-3	CASSDIPGLAGTIQVYEQFF	TGCGCCAGCAGCGACATACCGGGACTAGCGGGCACGATTCAGGTTTATGAGCAGTTCTTC
TRBD2	NA	TRBJ2-1	TRBV5-4	CASSLAPSGSRSYNEQFF	TGTGCCAGCAGCTTGGCCCCTAGCGGGAGCCGCTCCTACAATGAGCAGTTCTTC
NA	few	TRBJ2-7	TRBV7-2	CASSFYYGNEQYF	TGTGCCAGCAGCTTTTACTATGGGAACGAGCAGTACTTC
NA	NA	TRBJ2-3	TRBV12-3/TRBV12-4	CASRGNAGDTQYF	TGTGCCAGCAGGGGAAACGCGGGGGATACGCAGTATTTT
NA	few	TRBJ2-5	TRBV7-9	CASSLARVMKTQYF	TGTGCCAGCAGCTTAGCGCGGGTGATGAAGACCCAGTACTTC
TRBD2	many	TRBJ2-1	TRBV20-1	CSARGGTSAYNEQFF	TGCAGTGCTAGAGGCGGGACTAGCGCCTACAATGAGCAGTTCTTC
TRBD1	NA	TRBJ2-5	TRBV20-1	CSALRGRWETQYF	TGCAGTGCTCTCAGGGGGCGCTGGGAGACCCAGTACTTC
TRBD2	NA	TRBJ2-7	TRBV7-9	CASSPRLAGGTRREQYF	TGTGCCAGCAGCCCCCGACTAGCGGGAGGCACTAGGAGGGAGCAGTACTTC
NA	few	TRBJ2-1	TRBV21-1	CASSPKPGLAGVIDNEQFF	TGTGCCAGCAGCCCAAAGCCCGGACTAGCGGGAGTTATAGACAATGAGCAGTTCTTC
TRBD2	many	TRBJ2-1	TRBV20-1	CSGGGSYNEQFF	TGCAGTGGGGGGGGTTCCTACAATGAGCAGTTCTTC
TRBD1	few	TRBJ1-2	TRBV28	CASRATGAPGYGYTF	TGTGCCAGCAGAGCCACAGGGGCCCCAGGCTATGGCTACACCTTC
NA	few	TRBJ2-1	TRBV30	CAWSAGTLGEQFF	TGTGCCTGGAGTGCCGGGACCCTCGGTGAGCAGTTCTTC
NA	NA	TRBJ2-5	TRBV6-2/TRBV6-3	CASSLDMRWETQYF	TGTGCCAGCAGCTTGGACATGAGGTGGGAGACCCAGTACTTC
TRBD1	NA	TRBJ1-2	TRBV28	CARARDRAKDYGYTF	TGTGCCAGGGCCCGGGACAGGGCAAAGGACTATGGCTACACCTTC
NA	many	TRBJ2-1	TRBV28	CASSPQGKQFF	TGTGCCAGCAGTCCACAGGGAAAGCAGTTCTTC
NA	few	TRBJ2-2	TRBV9	CASSVAGATGELFF	TGTGCCAGCAGCGTAGCGGGGGCCACCGGGGAGCTGTTTTTT
TRBD2	NA	TRBJ2-1	TRBV29-1	CSVSGRGSGEQFF	TGCAGCGTCAGCGGGAGGGGAAGTGGTGAGCAGTTCTTC
NA	once	TRBJ2-1	TRBV20-1	CSAPPIFARQTAVQSSYNEQFF	TGCAGTGCTCCTCCCATCTTCGCTAGGCAGACCGCGGTCCAGAGCTCCTACAATGAGCAGTTCTTC
TRBD1	few	TRBJ2-7	TRBV12-3/TRBV12-4	CASAFGTEKTYEQYF	TGTGCCAGCGCGTTTGGGACAGAGAAAACCTACGAGCAGTACTTC
TRBD2	many	TRBJ2-1	TRBV4-2	CASSQEGGNEQFF	TGTGCCAGCAGCCAAGAGGGGGGGAATGAGCAGTTCTTC
TRBD2	NA	TRBJ2-7	TRBV3-1	CASRRPGLAGGPHGEQYF	TGTGCCAGCAGACGACCGGGGCTAGCGGGAGGGCCCCACGGGGAGCAGTACTTC
TRBD2	NA	TRBJ2-4	TRBV7-2	CASSSGRAGNIQYF	TGTGCCAGCAGCTCGGGGAGGGCTGGAAACATTCAGTACTTC
NA	many	TRBJ2-7	TRBV29-1	CSVASEWPSQQYF	TGCAGCGTTGCTAGCGAATGGCCATCCCAGCAGTACTTC
TRBD2	NA	TRBJ2-7	TRBV30	CAWSLTSGEQYF	TGTGCCTGGAGTCTGACTAGCGGCGAGCAGTACTTC
NA	few	TRBJ2-7	TRBV27	CASSFRDTGSYEQYF	TGTGCCAGCAGTTTTCGAGACACTGGCTCCTACGAGCAGTACTTC
NA	few	TRBJ1-1	TRBV6-1	CASSPSANPTEAFF	TGTGCCAGCAGTCCCTCCGCTAACCCCACTGAAGCTTTCTTT
TRBD2	few	TRBJ2-5	TRBV4-3	CASSNGRESQETQYF	TGCGCCAGCAGCAATGGGCGGGAGTCCCAAGAGACCCAGTACTTC